These 17 T cell receptor beta chains came from one sample sequenced in a study of T cell responses to AZD1222 COVID-19 vaccine. Clones were sequenced by immunoSEQ multiplex PCR, and TCRdb holds only the in-frame ones, with some missing. Among some 110,000 clones listed, 80% to 90% were seen once. Specimen: peripheral blood, collected on day 0 of MenACWY control vaccination. The receptors originated from an adult in good health.

The gene calls are TRBV5-6 and TRBJ1-1, with 7 nucleotides matching TRBD1. The CDR3 consists of 16 residues. The V segment lost 3 bases and the J segment 11 bases; nucleotides outside the gene matches: 19. Germline V CDR1 and CDR2: SGHDT, YYEEEE. The CDR3 loop reads CASSSKGRQGGERAFF. DNA for the CDR3: TGTGCCAGCAGCTCAAAAGGGCGACAGGGCGGGGAAAGGGCTTTCTTT.

This chain links TRBV7-6 with TRBJ2-3; TRBD2 agrees at 7 bases. CDR1 is SGHVS and CDR2 is FNYEAQ in the germline V gene. Germline trimming cut 0 bases from V and 1 base from J; bases unmatched to any gene: 4. The CDR3 covers 16 residues. The CDR3 here is CASSLARAGGTDTQYF. DNA of the CDR3: TGTGCCAGCAGCTTAGCAAGGGCGGGGGGCACAGATACGCAGTATTTT. Looking up the rest from reference TRBV7-6 and TRBJ2-3 gives the full variable domain: GAGVSQSPRYKVTKRGQDVALRCDPISGHVSLYWYRQALGQGPEFLTYFNYEAQQDKSGLPNDRFSAERPEGSISTLTIQRTEQRDSAMYRCASSLARAGGTDTQYFGPGTRLTVL.

The J gene is TRBJ2-5, the V gene TRBV19; 7 bases are a match to TRBD1. Germline V CDR1 and CDR2: LNHDA, SQIVND (reference sequence). J gave up 2 bases and V 5 bases, and 8 bases lay outside the gene matches. The CDR3 is 15 residues long. This CDR3 reads CASSLFRDRQETQYF. The DNA for the CDR3 is TGTGCCAGTAGTTTGTTCCGGGACAGACAAGAGACCCAGTACTTC.

V usage is TRBV7-3 and J usage is TRBJ2-2; either TRBD1 or TRBD2 may supply D (5 bases each). Trimming took 6 bases from V and 3 from J, leaving 17 bases between them. Per the germline V gene, CDR1 is SGHTA and CDR2 is FQGTGA. This CDR3 has 16 amino acids. CDR3 residues: CASSISRRGDTGELFF. CDR3 bases: TGTGCCAGCAGTATCTCAAGGAGAGGGGACACCGGGGAGCTGTTTTTT.

V and J are TRBV7-9 and TRBJ2-1; the D gene is possibly TRBD1 (6 bases). This CDR3 comprises 16 residues. The V gene's germline CDR1 is SEHNR and CDR2 FQNEAQ (reference sequence). V was clipped by 1 base and J by 2 bases, with 12 bases between them. The CDR3, as DNA: TGTGCCAGCAGCTTAGGAACAGGGCTTACCTACAATGAGCAGTTCTTC. It is translated as CASSLGTGLTYNEQFF.

The gene calls are TRBV4-2 and TRBJ2-1, with D tentatively TRBD1 (5 bases). Trimming shortened V by 6 bases and J by 0 bases, and 24 bases separated the two germline ends. Germline V gene data show CDR1 as LGHNA and CDR2 as YNFKEQ. CDR3 length equals 19 residues. CDR3 sequence reads: CASSQDLDSPSSSYNEQFF. The CDR3 region has the DNA TGTGCCAGCAGTCAGGACCTCGACAGTCCCTCGAGCTCCTACAATGAGCAGTTCTTC.

V is TRBV7-8 and J is TRBJ2-5; 12 bases are a match to TRBD1. CDR3 length equals 16 residues. J lost 7 bases, V lost 6 bases, and 12 bases had no gene match. Germline V gives CDR1 SGHVS, CDR2 FQNEAQ. The CDR3 DNA is TGTGCCAGCAGGTTACGCGCGGGACAGGGGGCTGGGACCCAGTACTTC. Protein product: CASRLRAGQGAGTQYF.

The V gene is TRBV5-1, the J gene TRBJ2-7; 8 bases are a match to TRBD1. CDR1 and CDR2 from the germline V gene are SGHRS and YFSETQ. V trimming: 2 bases; J trimming: 5 bases; junction bases outside the gene matches: 6. CDR3 length: 14 amino acids. The CDR3 loop is CASSFDRGSHEQYF. The CDR3 DNA is TGCGCCAGCAGCTTTGACAGGGGAAGCCACGAGCAGTACTTC.

The V call is TRBV28, the J call TRBJ1-5, with TRBD1 matching over 10 bases. CDR1 is MDHEN and CDR2 is SYDVKM in the germline V gene. CDR3 size: 16 residues. J was trimmed by 0 bases and V by 6 bases; bases with no gene match: 5. CDR3 protein: CASRGTGVYSNQPQHF. The CDR3 DNA is TGTGCCAGCAGAGGGACAGGGGTTTATAGCAATCAGCCCCAGCATTTT.

This clone occurred once. The rearrangement uses TRBV18 and TRBJ1-3; D remains ambiguous. Germline V gives CDR1 KGHSH, CDR2 LQKENI. V was clipped by 2 bases and J by 4 bases, with 6 bases between them. CDR3 length equals 13 residues. The CDR3 DNA is TGTGCCAGCTCACCAGGATCGGGAAACACCATATATTTT. Residues: CASSPGSGNTIYF. The full variable domain, rest sourced from reference TRBV18 and TRBJ1-3, is NAGVMQNPRHLVRRRGQEARLRCSPMKGHSHVYWYRQLPEEGLKFMVYLQKENIIDESGMPKERFSAEFPKEGPSILRIQQVVRGDSAAYFCASSPGSGNTIYFGEGSWLTVV.

V and J are TRBV2 and TRBJ1-2; D gene uncertain. The germline V and J ends were trimmed by 1 base and 7 bases, with 10 bases remaining between them. Germline values: CDR1 SNHLY, CDR2 FYNNEI. The CDR3 has 13 residues. The CDR3 nucleotides read TGTGCCAGCAGTGAAGAGAGTGGCTTTGGCTACACCTTC. Translation gives CASSEESGFGYTF.

This clone has a single count. The V and J genes are TRBV14 and TRBJ2-7; 8 positions match TRBD1. V gave up 4 bases and J gave up 6 bases; unmatched junction bases: 8. Looked up from germline, CDR1 is SGHDN and CDR2 is FVKESK. The CDR3 consists of 14 residues. For the CDR3, the DNA is TGTGCCAGCAGCCTCCCGGACAGGGCAGGCGAGCAGTACTTC. It specifies CASSLPDRAGEQYF.

The J gene is TRBJ1-4, the V gene TRBV7-9; D gene uncertain. This CDR3 is built from 11 residues. Germline CDR1 is SEHNR and CDR2 is FQNEAQ (reference sequence). The ends were cut back, 5 bases at V and 8 bases at J, with 6 bases in the middle. The CDR3: CASSPGEKLFF. The CDR3 region has the DNA TGTGCCAGCAGCCCGGGAGAAAAACTGTTTTTT.

This clone was observed a few times. The gene calls are TRBV18 and TRBJ2-1, with D perhaps TRBD1 (5 bases). The germline gives CDR1 KGHSH, CDR2 LQKENI. Trimming took 6 bases from V and 2 from J, leaving 14 bases between them. There are 15 residues in the CDR3. CDR3 DNA: TGTGCCAGCTCCTCGACAGTAAAGGCCTACAATGAGCAGTTCTTC. This translates into CASSSTVKAYNEQFF.

In DNA, the CDR3 is TGTGCCAGAAGCTTGTCTAGGACAGGGGACCATTCACCCCTCCACTTT. This codes for CARSLSRTGDHSPLHF. The V call is TRBV5-3, the J call TRBJ1-6; TRBD1 aligns across 9 bases. TRBV5-3 is an open reading frame, and its role is uncertain. Trimming cost V 1 base and J 8 bases; bases outside gene matches: 7. The CDR3 is 16 amino acids.

The gene calls are TRBV9 and TRBJ1-2, with TRBD1 as a possible D gene (6 bases). Trimming took 6 bases from V and 7 from J, leaving 19 bases between them. Germline V CDR1 and CDR2: SGDLS, YYNGEE. The CDR3 is 14 amino acids. CDR3 coding DNA: TGTGCCAGCACCGGGACGGGGGGCAGGTCTGGCTACACCTTC. Protein: CASTGTGGRSGYTF. The complete variable domain, with remaining parts taken from reference TRBV9 and TRBJ1-2, reads DSGVTQTPKHLITATGQRVTLRCSPRSGDLSVYWYQQSLDQGLQFLIQYYNGEERAKGNILERFSAQQFPDLHSELNLSSLELGDSALYFCASTGTGGRSGYTFGSGTRLTVV.

The V and J genes are TRBV5-5 and TRBJ2-5; D gene ambiguous. The CDR3 runs to 13 residues. Germline V gives CDR1 SGHKS, CDR2 YYEKEE (reference sequence). V was clipped by 2 bases and J by 3 bases, with 8 bases between them. The CDR3: CASSFGSEETQYF. CDR3 in DNA: TGTGCCAGCAGCTTTGGCAGCGAAGAGACCCAGTACTTC. Supplemented by reference TRBV5-5 and TRBJ2-5, the full variable domain reads DAGVTQSPTHLIKTRGQQVTLRCSPISGHKSVSWYQQVLGQGPQFIFQYYEKEERGRGNFPDRFSARQFPNYSSELNVNALLLGDSALYLCASSFGSEETQYFGPGTRLLVL.